This T cell receptor (beta chain) originates from a study of Ad26.COV2.S vaccination and SARS-CoV-2 variants (dated by TCRdb to 2020 to 2023). Background on the whole study: Vaccine-arm donors were drawn from COV1001, a multicentre, randomized, double-blind, placebo-controlled phase I-IIa trial of Ad26.COV2.S in healthy adults. Ad26.COV2.S was administered intramuscularly at a dose of 5x10^10 or 1x10^11 viral particles, either as one shot or as two shots given 56 days apart. Sequencing of the TCRbeta repertoire served to evaluate the specificity and breadth of SARS-CoV-2-reactive T cell receptors following Ad26.COV2.S vaccination. The TCR-sequenced set comprised approximately 32 samples: some 20 Ad26.COV2.S vaccine recipients, 5 placebo recipients and 8 SARS-CoV-2 convalescent individuals. Participants in the trial were split at random into five groups of five each, receiving low-dose or high-dose Ad26.COV2.S once or twice, or else placebo on both occasions. Investigators did not know the trial group allocation while performing experiments and assessing outcomes.

Comment on this clone: The antigen it recognizes is unknown. Base-call qualities are not available, and no considerably larger clone is one nucleotide away.

The label giving this sample's treatment or condition can be read as: roughly 18 received Ad26.COV2.S at low or high dose, single or two shots; 5 received placebo; per-sample allocation not given. Repertoires of vaccine and placebo recipients were sequenced from samples collected on day 63 after the first injection. Between 29 July and 7 August 2020, Cohort 1b enrolled some 25 adults aged 18-55 years at one site in Boston, USA. Ad26.COV2.S was a replication-incompetent adenovirus type 26 vector expressing a prefusion-stabilized SARS-CoV-2 spike protein from the original Wuhan strain. The CDR3, cysteine through phenylalanine, is 11 amino acids long. Just CDR3 DNA is preserved here, 33 bases in frame from base 1. CDR1 MNHEY and CDR2 SVGAGI are derived from the germline V gene. V and J lose 2 bases and 11 bases, and a span of 7 bases separates them. General findings and caveats noted by the study authors: Ad26.COV2.S recipients had higher spike-specific TCR breadth than placebo recipients (P = 0.0014). Vaccine and placebo recipients had comparable non-spike TCR breadth, which fits with the vaccine containing only spike. After vaccination, substantial breadth of spike-specific CD8+ and CD4+ T cell responses was reported. It was noted by the authors that total T cell responses may have been underestimated by the TCR breadth and depth analyses. The study was not powered for comparison of responses between vaccine doses or regimens.

The immunoSEQ Assay was used to sequence TCRbeta CDR3 regions. After extraction, genomic DNA underwent amplification by bias-controlled multiplex PCR, followed by high-throughput sequencing. In the original analysis: To quantify the absolute abundance of every unique TCRbeta CDR3 region, sequences were collapsed and filtered. T cell fraction was estimated by normalizing TCRbeta template counts to usable DNA, which was measured by amplifying reference genes present in all nucleated cells. Repertoire TCRs were annotated as SARS-CoV-2-specific by exact matching of V gene, CDR3 amino acid sequence and J gene to a known reactive TCR set. The reference SARS-CoV-2 TCR set came from MIRA and was filtered for enrichment in COVID-19-positive ImmuneCODE repertoires, removing public or cross-reactive TCRs. Using the MIRA antigens, annotated TCRs were further analysed by specific ORF or by position within an ORF. Depth was the summed frequency of annotated unique rearrangements, while breadth was defined as annotated unique rearrangements over total unique productive rearrangements. Two-sided Wilcoxon rank-sum tests were used to compare TCR breadth between groups. Not all clones reach the TCRdb copy of this immuneACCESS table, which keeps in-frame sequences only. Checked studies attribute under half of the gap to unresolved V genes and leave the rest unexplained. Clonal size and the V and J genes are those of that table, whereas D and trimming came from the DNA. The sample yields a few hundred thousand clones; over 75% were counted once. The ten largest clones capture under 2% of the sample.

The material was peripheral blood, obtained in a trial of Ad26.COV2.S vaccine versus placebo. This clonotype was obtained from a person between 18 and 65 years old who received the Ad26.COV2.S COVID-19 vaccine or a placebo. The V and J segments used are TRBV6-5 and TRBJ2-1; TRBD1 could be the D gene, as 6 bases match. The nucleotide sequence is given as TGTGCCAGCAGTTACCAGGGGCAGCAGTTCTTC. Its protein product is CASSYQGQQFF.